This record concerns one TCR beta chain sequence. The data derive from a study of blood T cell repertoires in COVID-19. In the original workflow: Researchers report that nucleated cell counts were estimated from reference gene primer amplification. Here immunoSEQ multiplex PCR was the method, and the copy in TCRdb shows in-frame clones only, minus some. Clone size and the V and J calls come from that table; the DNA yielded D and trimming. The profile shows 100,000 or so clones, roughly 81% of them singletons. Trimming stripped 5 bases from V and 0 bases from J, with 13 bases between. The CDR3 totals 15 residues. Germline V CDR1 and CDR2: SGHTA, FQGNSA.

Sequencing was performed on peripheral blood. The chain joins TRBV7-2 to TRBJ1-1, with D unresolved. This clonotype was sampled from a human donor in a cohort sampled during active COVID-19. The CDR3, as DNA: TGTGCCAGCAGCCCCGGGAGTGGCATGAACACTGAAGCTTTCTTT. Its protein product is CASSPGSGMNTEAFF.